In this sample, the clone carrying this TCR beta chain turned up a few times. The target antigen is unknown. The record originates from a study of beta chain features in type 1 diabetes. All of the isolated RNA was reverse transcribed, so expressed TCRB transcripts were sequenced. TCRdb's copy holds only in-frame clones and misses some; the assay was immunoSEQ multiplex PCR. The sample yields some 500,000 clones, roughly 10% seen once. Study observations and caveats: For patients, the naive, central memory and Treg TCRB repertoires appeared more alike than for healthy donors.

The CDR3 sequence is 14 residues long. Germline-derived CDR1 and CDR2 are MDHEN and SYDVKM. Losses at the gene ends were 3 bases for V and 8 bases for J; bases not matched to a gene: 5. The TCR sequence derives from a woman younger than 35 in good health. This chain links TRBV28 with TRBJ2-1; 9 bases align to TRBD1. Sequenced: naive CD4+ T cells from blood. As DNA, the CDR3 is TGTGCCAGCAGTTTTAGGGACAGGGTCGATGAGCAGTTCTTC. Translating gives CASSFRDRVDEQFF. Complete variable domain (other parts from reference TRBV28 and TRBJ2-1): DVKVTQSSRYLVKRTGEKVFLECVQDMDHENMFWYRQDPGLGLRLIYFSYDVKMKEKGDIPEGYSVSREKKERFSLILESASTNQTSMYLCASSFRDRVDEQFFGPGTRLTVL.